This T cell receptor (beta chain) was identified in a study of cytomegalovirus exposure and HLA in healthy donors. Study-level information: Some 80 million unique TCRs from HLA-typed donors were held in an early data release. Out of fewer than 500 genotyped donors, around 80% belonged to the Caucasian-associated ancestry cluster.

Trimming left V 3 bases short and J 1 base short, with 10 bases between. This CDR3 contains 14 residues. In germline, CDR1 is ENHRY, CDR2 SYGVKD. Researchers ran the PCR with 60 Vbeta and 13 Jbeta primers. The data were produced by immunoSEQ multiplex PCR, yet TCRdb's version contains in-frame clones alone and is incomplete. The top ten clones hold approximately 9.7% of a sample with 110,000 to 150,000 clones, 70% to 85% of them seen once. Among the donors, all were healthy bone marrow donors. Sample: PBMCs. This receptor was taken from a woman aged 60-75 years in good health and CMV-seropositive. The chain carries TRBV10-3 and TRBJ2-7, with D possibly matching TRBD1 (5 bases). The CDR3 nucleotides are TGTGCCATCAGTGACCAGGACATTTCCTACGAGCAGTACTTC. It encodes CAISDQDISYEQYF.